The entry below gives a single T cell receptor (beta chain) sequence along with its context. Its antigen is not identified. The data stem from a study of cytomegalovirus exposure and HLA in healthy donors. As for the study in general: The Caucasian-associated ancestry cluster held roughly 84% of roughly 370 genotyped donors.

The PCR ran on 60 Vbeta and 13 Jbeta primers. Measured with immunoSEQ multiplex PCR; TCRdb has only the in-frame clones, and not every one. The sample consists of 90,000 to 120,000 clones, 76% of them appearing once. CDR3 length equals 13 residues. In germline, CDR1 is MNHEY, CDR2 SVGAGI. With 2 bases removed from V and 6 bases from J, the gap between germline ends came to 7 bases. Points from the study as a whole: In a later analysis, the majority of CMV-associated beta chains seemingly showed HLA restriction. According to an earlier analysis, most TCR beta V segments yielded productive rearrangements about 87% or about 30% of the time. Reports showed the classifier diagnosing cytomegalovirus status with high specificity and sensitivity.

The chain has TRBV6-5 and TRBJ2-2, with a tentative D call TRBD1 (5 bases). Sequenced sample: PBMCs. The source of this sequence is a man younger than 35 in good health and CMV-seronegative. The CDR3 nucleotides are TGTGCCAGCAGTTACATGGGGCCCGGGGAGCTGTTTTTT. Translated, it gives CASSYMGPGELFF.